The T cell receptor (beta chain) described here comes from a study of cytomegalovirus exposure and HLA in healthy donors. Turning to the study itself: Unique TCRs numbering some 80 million, obtained from HLA-typed donors, made up an early data release. Most genotyped donors, around 86% of some 400, had Caucasian-associated genetic ancestry.

Trimming shortened V by 3 bases and J by 4 bases, and 15 bases separated the two germline ends. Germline V gene sequence: CDR1 SGDLS, CDR2 YYNGEE. The CDR3 covers 15 residues. The PCR was carried out with 60 Vbeta primers and 13 Jbeta primers. Repertoires were generated with immunoSEQ multiplex PCR, while TCRdb's copy carries only in-frame clones and drops some. The sample shows 130,000 or so clones, roughly four fifths of them seen only once. Sequenced sample: PBMCs. The chain couples TRBV9 to TRBJ2-3, with unresolved D. The origin of this receptor is a man aged 18 to 29 in good health and CMV-seropositive. The CDR3 DNA reads TGTGCCAGCAGCGAGTATATTCACGCGTCAGATACGCAGTATTTT. Protein product: CASSEYIHASDTQYF.